The 5 T cell receptor beta chains presented below share a single source sample, sequenced in a study of immune cell composition in non-small cell lung cancer. Assay used: immunoSEQ multiplex PCR; TCRdb lists only in-frame clones, some missing. The sample lists thousands of clones, just under 70% occurring once. Sequences were obtained from lung tumor tissue. These TCRs come from a human donor with non-small cell lung cancer.

A few counts support this clone. The CDR3 DNA is TGTGCCAGCAGTTATTATACAGGGGGCATCACTGAAGCTTTCTTT. This codes for CASSYYTGGITEAFF. This chain links TRBV6-6 with TRBJ1-1; 9 bases line up with TRBD1. The CDR3 totals 15 residues. With V trimmed by 3 bases and J by 4 bases, 6 bases remained unmatched. From germline, CDR1 is MNHNY and CDR2 SVGAGI (reference sequence).

This chain joins TRBV7-2 and TRBJ2-1; 13 nucleotides match TRBD2. Unmatched junction bases numbered 6, after V lost 5 bases and J lost 11 bases. The CDR3 has 14 residues. Per the germline V gene, CDR1 is SGHTA and CDR2 is FQGNSA. CDR3 sequence reads: CASSPGLAGRKQFF. The CDR3 coding sequence is TGTGCCAGCAGCCCGGGACTAGCGGGGCGGAAGCAGTTCTTC.

CDR3 amino acids: CASSWPSYEQYF. The CDR3 DNA is TGTGCCAGCAGCTGGCCCTCCTACGAGCAGTACTTC. J is TRBJ2-7 and V is TRBV28; D is unclear. Trimming pared 6 bases from V and 0 bases from J, leaving 6 bases between. The CDR3 length is 12 residues. CDR1 is MDHEN, CDR2 SYDVKM, per germline.

The rearrangement uses TRBV11-2 and TRBJ2-4, with 9 bases aligning to TRBD2. V was pared by 1 base and J by 7 bases, with 8 bases of the junction left unmatched. CDR1 and CDR2 (germline): SGHAT, FQNNGV. The CDR3 runs to 16 residues. The CDR3 region has the DNA TGTGCCAGCAGCTTAGGGGCGGGAGGGATTGTGAACATTCAGTACTTC. This translates into CASSLGAGGIVNIQYF.

This clone was recorded once. V gene TRBV19 combines with J gene TRBJ1-6, with D possibly TRBD1 on 5 matching bases. This CDR3 comprises 13 residues. In germline, CDR1 is LNHDA, CDR2 SQIVND (reference sequence). The V end lost 4 bases, the J end lost 15 bases, and 16 bases lay between the germline ends. The CDR3: CASSKSQGLHLHF. CDR3 DNA: TGTGCCAGTAGTAAGAGCCAGGGTTTACACCTCCACTTT.